The 11 T cell receptor beta chains listed next were all sequenced from one sample in a study of T cells after yellow fever vaccination. TCRdb re-analysed the 5' RACE reads in MiXCR, keeping a single row per CDR3 protein. The table includes some 290,000 distinct CDR3 sequences, over 8.5% detected once. Sample: CD4+ T cells sorted from PBMCs, taken 45 days after the yellow fever booster vaccination. The origin of the receptors is a man aged 18 to 35 who received the YFV17D yellow fever vaccine.

This clonotype was seen only a few times. The rearrangement links TRBV12-3 or TRBV12-4 to TRBJ1-5, with no clear D. The CDR3 runs to 14 residues. Trimming left V 5 bases short and J 7 bases short, with 15 bases between. Here the CDR3 DNA reads TGTGCCAGCAGTAGGTCGTTAGGAGAGCAGCCCCAGCATTTT. Its protein is CASSRSLGEQPQHF.

As concerns this clonotype: Germline is not matched at one junction end, which may reflect a read error. The rearrangement joins TRBV6-5 to TRBJ2-3; the D is unclear. CDR1 MNHEY and CDR2 SVGAGI come from the germline V gene. The CDR3 contains 13 residues. This chain's CDR3 is CASHPQFTDTQYF. CDR3 DNA sequence: TGTGCATCCCACCCCCAGTTCACAGATACGCAGTATTTC.

The chain uses TRBV10-3 and TRBJ1-1, with 7 bases fitting TRBD1. Germline V gene sequence: CDR1 ENHRY, CDR2 SYGVKD. The CDR3 length is 13 residues. With V trimmed by 3 bases and J by 3 bases, 1 base remained unmatched. The chain's CDR3 is CAISEDRDTEAFF. CDR3 nucleotides: TGTGCCATCAGTGAAGACAGGGACACTGAAGCTTTCTTT.

The chain couples TRBV5-4 to TRBJ2-3; D might be TRBD2 (6 bases). Trimming left V 4 bases short and J 7 bases short, with 19 bases between. Germline CDR1 reads SGHNT; CDR2 reads YYREEE (reference sequence). The CDR3 has 15 residues. The CDR3 bases are TGTGCCAGCAGCCTCGCCGGGGGAATTGGAAATACGCAGTATTTT. Residues: CASSLAGGIGNTQYF.

The chain uses TRBV6-5 and TRBJ1-2; D not resolved. V was trimmed by 6 bases and J by 7 bases, leaving 27 bases between them. CDR3 size: 17 residues. The germline V gene has CDR1 MNHEY and CDR2 SVGAGI. In DNA, the CDR3 is TGTGCCAGCAGCTATATAGATCAGTGGACCGTGGGAAGTGGCTACACCTTC. Translation: CASSYIDQWTVGSGYTF.

This sequence joins TRBV20-1 and TRBJ1-6, with D perhaps matching TRBD1 (5 bases). The V end lost 6 bases, the J end lost 10 bases, and 19 bases lay between the germline ends. This CDR3 is 14 amino acids long. In germline, CDR1 is DFQATT, CDR2 SNEGSKA (reference sequence). CDR3 sequence (DNA): TGCAGTGCCCGAGGGTCAGGGACGGGATCACCCCTCCACTTT. It is translated as CSARGSGTGSPLHF.

This clonotype was seen more than once but under ten times. The J gene is TRBJ1-2, the V gene TRBV7-9; a possible D gene is TRBD1 (5 bases). From germline, CDR1 is SEHNR and CDR2 FQNEAQ (reference sequence). CDR3 length equals 14 residues. V was cut by 3 bases and J by 7 bases, with 15 bases left in between. This chain's CDR3 is CASSFQGTPSGYTF. The CDR3, as DNA: TGTGCCAGCAGCTTTCAGGGAACCCCATCTGGCTACACCTTC.

The chain carries TRBV7-2 and TRBJ2-3; tentatively, D is TRBD1 (9 bases). Trimming removed 5 bases at V and 2 bases at J, with 17 bases between. This CDR3 is 16 amino acids long. CDR1 and CDR2 from the germline V gene are SGHTA and FQGNSA. The CDR3 is CASSPGGTGNTDTQYF. As DNA, the CDR3 is TGTGCCAGCAGCCCGGGGGGGACAGGGAACACAGATACGCAGTATTTT.

This clonotype came up many times. V is TRBV24-1 and J is TRBJ2-5, with a weak D call TRBD1 (5 bases). With 0 bases removed from V and 2 bases from J, the gap between germline ends came to 15 bases. The V gene's germline CDR1 is KGHDR and CDR2 SFDVKD. The CDR3 extends over 17 amino acids. The CDR3 DNA sequence: TGTGCCACCAGTGATTTGCGGCAGGGCGATGCACAAGAGACCCAGTACTTC. This translates into CATSDLRQGDAQETQYF.

This rearrangement joins TRBV7-2 to TRBJ2-5; D uncertain. V lost 1 base and J 1 base, leaving 10 bases between the germline ends. This CDR3 is built from 15 residues. Germline CDR1 reads SGHTA; CDR2 reads FQGNSA. The CDR3 DNA follows: TGTGCCAGCAGCTTAGGCAGGCAAATCCAAGAGACCCAGTACTTC. Amino acid sequence: CASSLGRQIQETQYF.

A few counts support this clonotype. This chain connects TRBV7-6 to TRBJ1-6, with 8 bases fitting TRBD1. Germline CDR1 reads SGHVS; CDR2 reads FNYEAQ. The junction had 10 bases not matched to a gene; V was cut back by 2 bases and J by 7 bases. The CDR3 runs to 17 residues. CDR3 sequence: CASSLRGPDRVNSPLHF. The CDR3 nucleotides are TGTGCCAGCAGCTTAAGGGGCCCGGACAGGGTAAATTCACCCCTCCACTTT.